What follows are 5 T cell receptor beta chains derived from one specimen sequenced in a study of STAT5B mutations in CD4+ large granular lymphocyte leukemia. Sequencing used immunoSEQ multiplex PCR; TCRdb keeps in-frame clones, though not all of them. The profile shows 45,000 to 55,000 clones, around 70% of them singletons. Sequencing input: CD4+ T cells from blood buffy coats. The source of these receptors is a human donor in good health.

The chain uses TRBV6-1 and TRBJ1-6; D might be TRBD1 (5 bases). Trimming removed 2 bases at V and 8 bases at J, with 13 bases between. CDR1 is MNHNS and CDR2 is SASEGT in the germline V gene. This CDR3 is 15 amino acids long. Here the CDR3 reads CASSESGGPYSPLHF. Written as DNA, the CDR3 is TGTGCCAGCAGTGAATCGGGGGGTCCCTATTCACCCCTCCACTTT.

The chain carries TRBV6-1 and TRBJ2-5, with D possibly TRBD1 on 6 matching bases. Germline V CDR1 and CDR2: MNHNS, SASEGT. Trimming shortened V by 0 bases and J by 2 bases, and 10 bases separated the two germline ends. The length of the CDR3 is 15 residues. The CDR3, as DNA: TGTGCCAGCAGTGAAGCAGGGGGTGGACAAGAGACCCAGTACTTC. Translating it yields CASSEAGGGQETQYF.

This chain links TRBV4-2 with TRBJ2-7; a weak D match, TRBD2 (7 bases). Looked up from germline, CDR1 is LGHNA and CDR2 is YNFKEQ. The CDR3 has 15 residues. The ends were cut back, 0 bases at V and 6 bases at J, with 15 bases in the middle. The CDR3 coding sequence is TGTGCCAGCAGCCAAGATTGGGGGGGGCCACGCGAGCAGTACTTC. This sequence encodes CASSQDWGGPREQYF.

The chain has TRBV30 and TRBJ2-3; perhaps TRBD2 as D (7 bases). The CDR3 is made up of 14 amino acids. Trimming took 8 bases from V and 2 from J, leaving 17 bases between them. Germline V gene sequence: CDR1 GTSNPN, CDR2 SVGIG (reference sequence). CDR3 DNA: TGTGCCGGGATCCCAGCGGGACACACAGATACGCAGTATTTT. This translates into CAGIPAGHTDTQYF.

J is TRBJ2-2 and V is TRBV28; D is possibly TRBD1 (5 bases). This CDR3 region has 16 residues. V lost 4 bases to trimming and J lost 7 bases, with 19 bases between them. Germline lookup yields CDR1 MDHEN and CDR2 SYDVKM. DNA for the CDR3: TGTGCCAGCAGTTCGACAGCAGGCACCTTGGACGGGGAGCTGTTTTTT. Residues: CASSSTAGTLDGELFF.